This T cell receptor beta chain was obtained from a study of blood T cell repertoires in COVID-19. Background on the study: Whether acute or convalescent, the COVID-19 samples came from the United States, Italy and Spain. PBMCs, B-cell-depleted T cells, or T cells were the source of the cDNA or gDNA that made up the material.

CDR1 is GTSNPN and CDR2 is SVGIG in the germline V gene (reference sequence). Deletions cut 2 bases from V and 6 bases from J, with 11 bases between. This CDR3 is 13 amino acids long. Study processing details: Reference gene primers were amplified, and this amplification served to estimate nucleated cell counts. Libraries were prepared by immunoSEQ multiplex PCR; TCRdb keeps only in-frame clonotypes and omits some of them. V and J calls and clone size are as listed in that table; D and trimming were resolved from the DNA. Counted here are about 60,000 clones, about three quarters occurring once; the ten biggest clones make up about 50%.

The specimen sequenced was peripheral blood. The rearrangement links TRBV30 to TRBJ1-5; D perhaps matches TRBD1 (5 bases). The source of this sequence is an elderly woman with acute or convalescent COVID-19. The CDR3 spells CAWSSQGPQPQHF. CDR3 in DNA: TGTGCCTGGAGTAGCCAGGGTCCTCAGCCCCAGCATTTT.